What follows are 3 T cell receptor beta chains derived from one specimen sequenced in a study of shared clonotypes between healthy human individuals (dated by TCRdb to 2019 to 2021). The library relied on the immunoSEQ multiplex PCR assay. TCRdb retrieved this table from immuneACCESS and kept in-frame rearrangements only. Not all clones are present; in checked studies, unresolved V genes account for under half, and no reason is known for the remainder. This sample lists 2 million to 3 million clones; 80% to 95% were detected once. Of the sample, roughly 0.36% falls within the top ten clones. Material for sequencing was naive CD4+ T cells from PBMCs. The sample's cell subset or site, from its label and the paper: CD45RA+ positively selected. The receptors were gathered from a man aged 18-30 years in good health. Some clones in this sample may be carry-over from other donors' samples.

J is TRBJ2-7 and V is TRBV5-1; 7 positions agree with TRBD2. The CDR3 contains 15 residues. V was pared by 1 base and J by 3 bases, with 7 bases of the junction left unmatched. Germline V CDR1 and CDR2: SGHRS, YFSETQ. CDR3: CASSLTSAGDYEQYF. CDR3 DNA: TGCGCCAGCAGCTTGACATCGGCGGGGGACTACGAGCAGTACTTC.

On this clone: Within the sample, other DNA sequences also encode this same CDR3. The genes are TRBV27 and TRBJ1-1; 10 nucleotides line up with TRBD1. CDR3 size: 14 residues. Germline V gives CDR1 MNHEY, CDR2 SMNVEV (reference sequence). V lost 6 bases to trimming and J lost 5 bases; unmatched junction nucleotides: 6. The CDR3 reads CASSLDRGGTEAFF. For the CDR3, the DNA is TGTGCCAGCAGCCTGGACAGGGGGGGGACTGAAGCTTTCTTT.

The chain carries TRBV18 and TRBJ1-3, with D hard to call. Trimming cost V 3 bases and J 0 bases, with 9 bases left between them. The germline gives CDR1 KGHSH, CDR2 LQKENI. The CDR3 has 15 residues. The CDR3 DNA reads as TGTGCCAGCTCACCGCCCTTACCCTCTGGAAACACCATATATTTT. This codes for CASSPPLPSGNTIYF.